Here is one T cell receptor beta chain with its context. Antigen specificity is unknown. These data belong to a study of cytomegalovirus exposure and HLA in healthy donors. The CDR3 runs to 16 residues. Germline values: CDR1 LNHDA, CDR2 SQIVND (reference sequence). V dropped 4 bases and J dropped 5; count of bases not matched to a gene: 6. Study conclusions and caveats: Sequencing artifact likely explains a cluster of highly shared sequence variants. According to the study, 160 or so TCR beta chains were cytomegalovirus-associated. Upon later analysis, TCR association rates were observed to vary by HLA locus, being highest for DRB1 and lowest for HLA-C. It was taken for granted in presence/absence analyses that sequencing depth across donors was roughly uniform.

Vbeta (60) and Jbeta (13) primers were used in the PCR. Sequencing was performed with immunoSEQ multiplex PCR; in TCRdb, only in-frame clones are kept and a portion is missing. The table records 150,000 to 200,000 clones, 78% of them present only once. The sequence was obtained from a middle-aged woman in good health and CMV-seronegative. The rearrangement joins TRBV19 to TRBJ2-3; 13 positions agree with TRBD2. Sequencing input: PBMCs. In DNA, the CDR3 is TGTGCCAGTAGTACAGGATGGACTAGCGGGGGAGATACGCAGTATTTT. It is translated as CASSTGWTSGGDTQYF.